These T cell receptor beta chains were read from a single sample in a study of blood T cell repertoires in COVID-19. The assay was immunoSEQ multiplex PCR, and TCRdb's table has in-frame clones only and misses some. The sample lists about 230,000 clones, under 90% occurring once. Sequenced: peripheral blood. These receptors originate from a woman aged 80 or over with active or convalescent COVID-19. Both conserved end residues are part of each CDR3. The order of the fields is J gene, clone size, V gene, D gene, CDR3 protein, CDR3 DNA. The D gene is left open where the match is weak. A row's size may be missing; if present it is once, few, many or a size class.

j_gene: TRBJ2-7; abundance: NA; v_gene: TRBV30; d_gene: TRBD1; CDR3aa: CAWSQGNYEQYF; CDR3nt: TGTGCCTGGTCACAGGGGAACTACGAGCAGTACTTC
j_gene: TRBJ1-4; abundance: NA; v_gene: TRBV11-3; d_gene: NA; CDR3aa: CASSLFEGGKLFF; CDR3nt: TGTGCCAGCAGCCTCTTTGAAGGGGGAAAACTGTTTTTT
j_gene: TRBJ1-2; abundance: NA; v_gene: TRBV12-5; d_gene: NA; CDR3aa: CASGLARSF; CDR3nt: TGTGCTAGTGGTTTGGCCCGGAGCTTC
j_gene: TRBJ2-1; abundance: NA; v_gene: TRBV4-1; d_gene: TRBD1; CDR3aa: CASSPDPSDRTVKFF; CDR3nt: TGCGCCAGCAGCCCAGATCCGTCGGACAGGACCGTGAAGTTCTTC
j_gene: TRBJ1-2; abundance: few; v_gene: TRBV28; d_gene: TRBD1; CDR3aa: CASSLGTGQHGYTF; CDR3nt: TGTGCCAGCAGTTTAGGGACAGGGCAGCATGGCTACACCTTC
j_gene: TRBJ2-7; abundance: NA; v_gene: TRBV7-2; d_gene: TRBD2; CDR3aa: CASRLGLAGAREQYF; CDR3nt: TGTGCCAGCAGATTAGGACTAGCGGGAGCGAGGGAGCAGTACTTC
j_gene: TRBJ1-3; abundance: NA; v_gene: TRBV6-2/TRBV6-3; d_gene: TRBD1; CDR3aa: CASSASRTGNGNTIYF; CDR3nt: TGTGCCAGCAGTGCCTCGCGGACAGGGAACGGAAACACCATATATTTT
j_gene: TRBJ2-3; abundance: NA; v_gene: TRBV2; d_gene: NA; CDR3aa: CASSVDSFGTDTQYF; CDR3nt: TGTGCCAGCAGTGTGGACAGCTTCGGTACAGATACGCAGTATTTT
j_gene: TRBJ2-7; abundance: NA; v_gene: TRBV3-1/TRBV3-2; d_gene: NA; CDR3aa: CASSQDQTTRELKYEQYF; CDR3nt: TGTGCCAGCAGCCAAGACCAGACGACCCGGGAGCTGAAGTACGAGCAGTACTTC
j_gene: TRBJ2-1; abundance: NA; v_gene: TRBV24-1; d_gene: NA; CDR3aa: CATSAGGGSYNEQFF; CDR3nt: TGTGCCACCAGTGCAGGGGGAGGCTCCTACAATGAGCAGTTCTTC
j_gene: TRBJ2-1; abundance: NA; v_gene: TRBV19; d_gene: TRBD1; CDR3aa: CASSYSEGTGMDNEQFF; CDR3nt: TGTGCCAGTAGTTACTCCGAGGGGACAGGGATGGACAATGAGCAGTTCTTC
j_gene: TRBJ2-7; abundance: NA; v_gene: TRBV2; d_gene: TRBD1; CDR3aa: CASSQQGRTTGAQYF; CDR3nt: TGTGCCAGCAGTCAACAGGGGCGCACCACCGGGGCGCAGTACTTC
j_gene: TRBJ2-1; abundance: NA; v_gene: TRBV9; d_gene: TRBD2; CDR3aa: CASSVVASGGASYNEQFF; CDR3nt: TGTGCCAGCAGCGTAGTGGCTAGCGGGGGGGCCAGTTACAATGAGCAGTTCTTC
j_gene: TRBJ1-6; abundance: few; v_gene: TRBV12-3/TRBV12-4; d_gene: NA; CDR3aa: CASTLDSPSPLHF; CDR3nt: TGTGCCAGCACCTTGGACAGTCCTTCACCCCTCCACTTT
j_gene: TRBJ2-5; abundance: NA; v_gene: TRBV7-8; d_gene: TRBD2; CDR3aa: CASSTTSGALQETQYF; CDR3nt: TGTGCCAGCAGCACTACTAGCGGGGCTCTCCAAGAGACCCAGTACTTC
j_gene: TRBJ2-1; abundance: NA; v_gene: TRBV7-2; d_gene: TRBD2; CDR3aa: CASSKAGGLAGVEQFF; CDR3nt: TGTGCCAGCAGCAAAGCTGGTGGGCTAGCGGGAGTTGAGCAGTTCTTC
j_gene: TRBJ1-5; abundance: NA; v_gene: TRBV4-2; d_gene: NA; CDR3aa: CASSQGHGGNNQPQHF; CDR3nt: TGTGCCAGCAGCCAAGGACATGGCGGGAACAATCAGCCCCAGCATTTT
j_gene: TRBJ1-4; abundance: NA; v_gene: TRBV7-2; d_gene: NA; CDR3aa: CASSPQKTTNEKLFF; CDR3nt: TGTGCCAGCAGCCCCCAGAAAACAACTAATGAAAAACTGTTTTTT
j_gene: TRBJ2-5; abundance: NA; v_gene: TRBV5-8; d_gene: TRBD1; CDR3aa: CASSRGQGIPETQYF; CDR3nt: TGTGCCAGCAGCCGCGGACAGGGGATTCCAGAGACCCAGTACTTC
j_gene: TRBJ2-7; abundance: once; v_gene: TRBV7-9; d_gene: TRBD2; CDR3aa: CASSLAGTSAEQYF; CDR3nt: TGTGCCAGCAGCTTGGCCGGGACTAGCGCCGAGCAGTACTTC
j_gene: TRBJ1-2; abundance: NA; v_gene: TRBV19; d_gene: NA; CDR3aa: CASRGPGGGGYTF; CDR3nt: TGTGCCAGTAGGGGTCCGGGGGGAGGAGGCTACACCTTC
j_gene: TRBJ1-5; abundance: NA; v_gene: TRBV2; d_gene: TRBD1; CDR3aa: CASKREQGDNQPQHF; CDR3nt: TGTGCCAGCAAAAGGGAACAGGGGGACAATCAGCCCCAGCATTTT
j_gene: TRBJ1-6; abundance: once; v_gene: TRBV28; d_gene: TRBD1; CDR3aa: CASSRQQTGGTSPLHF; CDR3nt: TGTGCCAGCAGCCGTCAACAGACAGGGGGGACTTCACCCCTCCACTTT
j_gene: TRBJ2-2; abundance: NA; v_gene: TRBV3-1/TRBV3-2; d_gene: NA; CDR3aa: CASSQGGRVTGELFF; CDR3nt: TGTGCCAGCAGCCAGGGGGGGCGGGTCACCGGGGAGCTGTTTTTT
j_gene: TRBJ2-1; abundance: NA; v_gene: TRBV6-4; d_gene: TRBD2; CDR3aa: CASSRDYLGEQFF; CDR3nt: TGTGCCAGCAGCCGGGACTACCTTGGTGAGCAGTTCTTC
j_gene: TRBJ2-7; abundance: NA; v_gene: TRBV4-1; d_gene: TRBD2; CDR3aa: CASSHAGTSLSEQYF; CDR3nt: TGCGCCAGCAGCCATGCCGGGACTAGCCTCTCCGAGCAGTACTTC
j_gene: TRBJ1-6; abundance: NA; v_gene: TRBV5-1; d_gene: TRBD1; CDR3aa: CASSPTQGRGNSPLHF; CDR3nt: TGCGCCAGCAGCCCCACACAGGGGAGAGGTAATTCACCCCTCCACTTT
j_gene: TRBJ2-3; abundance: NA; v_gene: TRBV24-1; d_gene: TRBD2; CDR3aa: CATSNVARGSGTDTQYF; CDR3nt: TGTGCCACCAGTAACGTAGCTCGCGGGAGCGGCACAGATACGCAGTATTTT
j_gene: TRBJ2-7; abundance: few; v_gene: TRBV28; d_gene: TRBD2; CDR3aa: CASSFSQTSGAPYEQYF; CDR3nt: TGTGCCAGCAGTTTTTCCCAGACTAGCGGGGCCCCCTACGAGCAGTACTTC
j_gene: TRBJ2-7; abundance: NA; v_gene: TRBV4-2; d_gene: TRBD2; CDR3aa: CASSPRTGLAGGPYEQYF; CDR3nt: TGTGCCAGCAGCCCTCGGACGGGACTAGCGGGAGGGCCTTACGAGCAGTACTTC
j_gene: TRBJ1-1; abundance: NA; v_gene: TRBV6-6; d_gene: NA; CDR3aa: CASSRQEVNTEAFF; CDR3nt: TGTGCCAGCAGCCGACAGGAGGTAAACACTGAAGCTTTCTTT
j_gene: TRBJ2-4; abundance: NA; v_gene: TRBV25-1; d_gene: NA; CDR3aa: CASSEYQGGKNIQYF; CDR3nt: TGTGCCAGCAGTGAATATCAGGGTGGCAAAAACATTCAGTACTTC